Listed below are T cell receptor beta chains from one sample, sequenced in a study of T cell changes during pregnancy in multiple sclerosis. Assay: immunoSEQ multiplex PCR; the TCRdb copy retains only in-frame clones and omits some. Of roughly 70,000 clones listed, 90% are singletons. The source was peripheral blood, collected in the third trimester of pregnancy. Receptors originate from a female donor with multiple sclerosis, enrolled in a pregnancy study. The CDR3 runs from the conserved cysteine through the conserved F or W. Some rows have no size entry. The others give once, few or many, or a class for an expanded clone.

TRBJ2-3 NA TRBV2 CASVRTSISTDTQYF
TRBJ2-5 once TRBV12-5 CASGSGGQGGQETQYF
TRBJ1-3 once TRBV27 CASSLSKGSVSGNTIYF
TRBJ1-1 NA TRBV30 CACVFFDRANTEAFF
TRBJ2-7 NA TRBV19 CASSSRGVLLGSPLSYEQYF
TRBJ1-1 NA TRBV2 CASRDKGQGTGLNTEAFF
TRBJ2-7 NA TRBV27 CASSLGLSYEQYF
TRBJ2-2 NA TRBV23-1 CASRDGQKLFF
TRBJ1-2 NA TRBV5-8 CASSPQGAYGYTF
TRBJ1-1 NA TRBV4-1 CASSQDSTGGRTEAFF
TRBJ2-2 NA TRBV2 CASIGSGPNNGGELFF
TRBJ2-1 once TRBV5-1 CASSLDQRAQFF
TRBJ2-1 NA TRBV5-1 CASSLVPVSSYNEQFF
TRBJ1-5 NA TRBV29-1 CSAMGQGDQPQHF
TRBJ2-7 NA TRBV30 CAWSLGGPEQYF
TRBJ2-7 NA TRBV6-1 CATEGVGARSGF
TRBJ2-1 NA TRBV6-6 CASSQKTSGRYNEQFF
TRBJ1-1 NA TRBV27 CASSSPPGTGGTSTEAFF
TRBJ1-2 NA TRBV10-3 CAISESNIGLSGKGYTF
TRBJ1-5 NA TRBV7-2 CASSSGQGDQPQHF
TRBJ2-1 NA TRBV4-3 CASSQEPSGGANEQFF
TRBJ2-3 NA TRBV5-6 CASSLTARRNRWDTQYF
TRBJ2-5 NA TRBV2 CASRGAGVETQYF
TRBJ2-1 NA TRBV6-5 CASSYSGEGWQFF
TRBJ2-1 once TRBV4-3 CASSQVAPGLAGGQQFF
TRBJ2-1 NA TRBV6-5 CASSYGQGPYNEQFF
TRBJ1-2 NA TRBV9 CASSVQASGYTF
TRBJ2-7 few TRBV2 CASSSGTGSYEQYF
TRBJ2-3 NA TRBV7-9 CASSLVAGGPSDTQYF
TRBJ1-3 NA TRBV2 CARQGWGGNTIYF
TRBJ2-7 NA TRBV5-4 CASSLDRGYYEQYF
TRBJ2-1 once TRBV29-1 CSVGGRPIAYNEQFF
TRBJ2-7 NA TRBV6-4 CASSEAGIGGVQYF
TRBJ1-2 NA TRBV30 CAWTHSTGGYTF
TRBJ2-7 NA TRBV18 CASSPTGDPYEQYF
TRBJ2-3 NA TRBV7-3 CASSFREGDTQYF
TRBJ2-3 NA TRBV19 CASSRLVRTDTQYF
TRBJ2-3 NA TRBV30 CAWSPSGTDTQYF
TRBJ2-1 NA TRBV7-3 CASSLTPAAGGGEQFF
TRBJ2-1 NA TRBV7-9 CASSLRWTSGVEDEQFF
TRBJ2-7 once TRBV30 CAWSPGTATYEQYF
TRBJ2-1 NA TRBV19 CASSRTSGSLDEQFF
TRBJ1-5 NA TRBV19 CASSTHQLQGQQPQHF
TRBJ2-5 NA TRBV18 CASSPAGTLKETQYF
TRBJ2-7 NA TRBV7-2 CASSLAGGNEQYF
TRBJ2-7 NA TRBV10-1 CASSASGIGEQYF
TRBJ2-7 NA TRBV5-4 CASSGQGYEQYF
TRBJ2-1 NA TRBV10-3 CATDRDPSYNEQFF
TRBJ2-2 NA TRBV7-8 CASTPLKKTSGTGELFF
TRBJ1-4 NA TRBV18 CASSPPATNEKLFF
TRBJ1-1 NA TRBV6-1 CASSVAENTEAFF